One and the same sample provided the 25 T cell receptor beta chains below, sequenced in a study of T cells after yellow fever vaccination. Each CDR3 protein gets one entry after TCRdb re-called the 5' RACE reads with MiXCR. Of about 240,000 distinct CDR3 sequences listed, 3.6% are singletons. The sequenced sample was PBMCs, obtained 15 days after the yellow fever booster vaccination. The source is a man in his late teens or twenties who received the YFV17D yellow fever vaccine.

This clonotype appeared many times. This chain uses TRBV3-1 with TRBJ2-5; D not resolved. The CDR3 contains 12 residues. V lost 1 base and J 5 bases, leaving 5 bases between the germline ends. Germline CDR1 LGHDT, CDR2 YNNKEL (reference sequence). CDR3 region: CASSQGWETQYF. For the CDR3, the DNA is TGTGCCAGCAGCCAAGGTTGGGAGACCCAGTACTTC.

This clonotype was detected ten times or more. The V gene is TRBV4-1, the J gene TRBJ1-1; no clear D. The V end lost 1 base, the J end lost 4 bases, and 10 bases lay between the germline ends. This CDR3 has 14 amino acids. Germline CDR1 MGHRA, CDR2 YSYEKL. CDR3 bases: TGCGCCAGCAGCCAAGGGGGAGCGATCACTGAAGCTTTCTTT. This encodes CASSQGGAITEAFF.

The chain combines TRBV2 with TRBJ2-1; D ambiguous. Germline CDR1 SNHLY, CDR2 FYNNEI. The ends were cut back, 8 bases at V and 0 bases at J, with 14 bases in the middle. CDR3 length equals 15 residues. CDR3 bases: TGTGCCAGCCAATCCGGCGCGAGCTCCTACAATGAGCAGTTCTTC. The encoded protein is CASQSGASSYNEQFF.

This clonotype was found many times. V and J are TRBV27 and TRBJ1-5; D is perhaps TRBD1 (6 bases). Germline V gene data show CDR1 as MNHEY and CDR2 as SMNVEV (reference sequence). V lost 4 bases and J 0 bases, leaving 13 bases between the germline ends. The CDR3 runs to 16 residues. The CDR3 nucleotides read TGTGCCAGCAGTTACCGGGACAAATATAGCAATCAGCCCCAGCATTTT. This translates into CASSYRDKYSNQPQHF.

There are many counts of this clonotype. CDR3 sequence: CATVPQRGGFMNEQFF. Written as DNA, the CDR3 is TGTGCCACCGTTCCCCAGCGGGGGGGTTTCATGAATGAGCAGTTCTTC. The chain recombines TRBV19 with TRBJ2-1, with TRBD2 matching over 10 bases. CDR1 and CDR2 from the germline V gene are LNHDA and SQIVND (reference sequence). V dropped 10 bases and J dropped 7; count of bases not matched to a gene: 16. CDR3 size: 16 residues.

This clonotype was recorded many times. The chain has TRBV7-6 and TRBJ2-2; TRBD2 aligns across 9 bases. Germline CDR1 reads SGHVS; CDR2 reads FNYEAQ. The ends lost 0 bases at V and 3 bases at J; junction bases unmatched: 2. This CDR3 comprises 16 residues. The CDR3 DNA is TGTGCCAGCAGCTTAGCGCTAGCGGGGCACACCGGGGAGCTGTTTTTT. Protein: CASSLALAGHTGELFF.

This clonotype was counted ten times or more. The rearrangement links TRBV5-6 to TRBJ2-1, with 8 positions matching TRBD2. Germline lookup yields CDR1 SGHDT and CDR2 YYEEEE. The CDR3 has 16 amino acids. V was pared by 4 bases and J by 1 base, with 7 bases of the junction left unmatched. The CDR3 sequence is CASSRGLGGSYNEQFF. CDR3 nucleotides: TGTGCCAGCAGCCGGGGACTAGGGGGATCCTACAATGAGCAGTTCTTC.

The sample holds many counts of this clonotype. The V gene is TRBV12-5, the J gene TRBJ1-2, with D hard to call. Trimming shortened V by 0 bases and J by 4 bases, and 15 bases separated the two germline ends. This CDR3 is 16 amino acids long. The germline CDR1 and CDR2 sequences are LGHNT and FRNRAP. The CDR3: CASGLVLRGRSYGYTF. In DNA, the CDR3 is TGTGCTAGTGGTTTGGTACTACGAGGACGGAGCTATGGCTACACCTTC.

This clonotype has ten or more counts. V usage is TRBV20-1 and J usage is TRBJ2-5; maybe TRBD1 (5 bases). V dropped 5 bases and J dropped 1 base, with 11 bases sitting between them. This CDR3 comprises 13 residues. Germline CDR1 reads DFQATT; CDR2 reads SNEGSKA (reference sequence). The CDR3 loop is CSAPVTGQETQYF. The DNA for the CDR3 is TGCAGTGCTCCCGTCACAGGCCAAGAGACCCAGTACTTC.

There are many counts of this clonotype. The gene calls are TRBV5-6 and TRBJ2-7; D may be TRBD1 or TRBD2 (5 bases each). CDR3 size: 15 residues. V lost 4 bases, J lost 0 bases, and 14 bases lay in between. The germline CDR1 and CDR2 sequences are SGHDT and YYEEEE. CDR3 residues: CASSTGTRYSYEQYV. As DNA, the CDR3 is TGTGCCAGCAGCACCGGGACCCGGTACTCCTACGAGCAGTACGTC.

This clonotype was recorded at least ten times. The rearrangement joins TRBV7-2 to TRBJ2-7, with 13 bases matching TRBD2. Trimming cost V 3 bases and J 2 bases; bases outside gene matches: 4. Germline loops: CDR1 SGHTA, CDR2 FQGNSA. The CDR3 consists of 16 residues. This CDR3 is CASSFVLAGGTYEQYF. The CDR3 DNA sequence: TGTGCCAGCAGCTTCGTACTAGCGGGGGGGACCTACGAGCAGTACTTC.

In its sample, this clonotype was seen many times. The V call is TRBV12-3 or TRBV12-4, the J call TRBJ2-5; the D gene could be TRBD1 or TRBD2 (5 bases each). There are 16 residues in the CDR3. V was clipped by 5 bases and J by 1 base, with 17 bases between them. For the CDR3, the DNA is TGTGCCAGCAGTCCCGGCCGGGACCCCCTCCAAGAGACCCAGTACTTC. Encoded protein: CASSPGRDPLQETQYF.

This clonotype has at least ten counts. The chain has TRBV4-1 and TRBJ2-1; D ambiguous. Germline V gene sequence: CDR1 MGHRA, CDR2 YSYEKL. Trimming cost V 1 base and J 3 bases, with 7 bases left between them. CDR3 length: 14 amino acids. CDR3 coding DNA: TGCGCCAGCAGCCAAGGACCCATCTACAATGAGCAGTTCTTC. It codes for CASSQGPIYNEQFF.

This clonotype was observed at least ten times. The CDR3 here is CSAHVYRRRSYNEQFF. The CDR3 DNA sequence: TGCAGTGCTCACGTCTACCGCAGACGCTCCTACAATGAGCAGTTCTTC. The J gene is TRBJ2-1, the V gene TRBV20-1, with D unclear. V was clipped by 5 bases and J by 0 bases, with 17 bases between them. From germline, CDR1 is DFQATT and CDR2 SNEGSKA (reference sequence). The CDR3 runs 16 residues.

This clonotype was recorded many times. The chain employs TRBV6-5 and TRBJ1-6, with 11 bases lining up with TRBD1. The J segment lost 4 bases and the V segment lost 3 bases, leaving 2 bases of the junction unmatched. Germline values: CDR1 MNHEY, CDR2 SVGAGI. The CDR3 has 16 amino acids. CDR3 DNA: TGTGCCAGCAGTTATGGACAGGGGGCATATAATTCACCCCTCCACTTT. Translation gives CASSYGQGAYNSPLHF.

This clonotype has at least ten counts. The chain is built from TRBV18 and TRBJ2-5; D gene unclear. V lost 6 bases to trimming and J lost 0 bases, with 11 bases between them. CDR3 length: 14 residues. Looked up from germline, CDR1 is KGHSH and CDR2 is LQKENI. The CDR3 coding sequence is TGTGCCAGCTCCTCTCGGGTATACCAAGAGACCCAGTACTTC. Its translation: CASSSRVYQETQYF.

This clonotype was recorded at least ten times. The chain is built from TRBV4-2 and TRBJ2-3; D possibly corresponds to TRBD2 (7 bases). This CDR3 comprises 16 residues. Germline CDR1 is LGHNA and CDR2 is YNFKEQ. V lost 0 bases, J lost 5 bases, and 15 bases lay in between. The CDR3 region has the DNA TGTGCCAGCAGCCAAGATTCGGGGGGCAAAGGAGATACGCAGTATTTT. Its translation is CASSQDSGGKGDTQYF.

The sample holds many counts of this clonotype. The rearrangement joins TRBV4-3 to TRBJ1-1; the D is unclear. The germline CDR1 and CDR2 sequences are LGHNA and YSLEER. The CDR3 totals 13 residues. Trimming removed 6 bases at V and 4 bases at J, with 12 bases between. The CDR3 region is CASRQPGITEAFF. CDR3 DNA sequence: TGCGCCAGCAGACAGCCGGGTATCACTGAAGCTTTCTTT.

This clonotype was observed at least ten times. The gene calls are TRBV29-1 and TRBJ1-1; D unresolved. CDR1 and CDR2 from the germline V gene are SQVTM and ANQGSEA. The CDR3 runs to 8 residues. The V end was cut by 3 bases, the J end by 11 bases, with 4 bases between. The CDR3 reads CSVDQAFF. As DNA, the CDR3 is TGCAGCGTTGATCAGGCTTTCTTT.

This clonotype showed up many times. The rearrangement uses TRBV5-1 and TRBJ1-2; D gene uncertain. CDR3 length equals 15 residues. The germline gives CDR1 SGHRS, CDR2 YFSETQ. Trimming removed 4 bases from V and 3 bases from J, with 16 bases in between. CDR3 residues: CASSPALARDYGYTF. CDR3 DNA sequence: TGCGCCAGCAGCCCGGCACTCGCCAGAGACTATGGCTACACCTTC.

The CDR3 nucleotides are TGTGCCAGCAGCACGGGGGGTGGATACGAGCAGTACGTC. Translating it yields CASSTGGGYEQYV. V and J are TRBV6-2 or TRBV6-3 and TRBJ2-7, with 7 bases matching TRBD2. CDR3 length equals 13 residues. V was clipped by 6 bases and J by 4 bases; unmatched bases: 6. The germline V gene encodes CDR1 MNHEY and CDR2 SVGEGT.

The table lists this clonotype with many counts. The chain recombines TRBV12-3 or TRBV12-4 with TRBJ1-4; unclear D gene. The CDR3 loop spans 14 amino acids. Trimming stripped 2 bases from V and 8 bases from J, with 12 bases between. The CDR3 region has the DNA TGTGCCAGCAGTTTAAGAGATGGCGGAGAAAAACTGTTTTTT. Translated: CASSLRDGGEKLFF.

This clonotype showed up many times. The rearrangement links TRBV6-5 to TRBJ1-1; 7 positions match TRBD1. The CDR3 contains 14 residues. The V and J ends lost 4 bases and 9 bases, in that order; junction bases with no gene match: 11. The V gene's germline CDR1 is MNHEY and CDR2 SVGAGI. This CDR3 is CASSLGGDSLQAFF. In nucleotides, the CDR3 is TGTGCCAGCAGTTTAGGAGGGGACAGCTTACAAGCTTTCTTT.

This clonotype was recorded at least ten times. V usage is TRBV11-2 and J usage is TRBJ2-7; TRBD1 aligns across 7 bases. Germline CDR1 reads SGHAT; CDR2 reads FQNNGV. Unmatched junction bases numbered 3, after V lost 1 base and J lost 0 bases. CDR3 size: 15 residues. The CDR3 spells CASSLGDSPSYEQYF. DNA of the CDR3: TGTGCCAGCAGCTTAGGGGACAGCCCCTCCTACGAGCAGTACTTC.

Ten or more counts support this clonotype. The chain uses TRBV12-3 or TRBV12-4 and TRBJ2-2; D gene ambiguous. This CDR3 has 12 residues. The germline V and J ends were trimmed by 3 bases and 5 bases, with 4 bases remaining between them. Written as DNA, the CDR3 is TGTGCCAGCAGTTTTCGTACCGGGGAGCTGTTTTTT. Amino acids: CASSFRTGELFF.